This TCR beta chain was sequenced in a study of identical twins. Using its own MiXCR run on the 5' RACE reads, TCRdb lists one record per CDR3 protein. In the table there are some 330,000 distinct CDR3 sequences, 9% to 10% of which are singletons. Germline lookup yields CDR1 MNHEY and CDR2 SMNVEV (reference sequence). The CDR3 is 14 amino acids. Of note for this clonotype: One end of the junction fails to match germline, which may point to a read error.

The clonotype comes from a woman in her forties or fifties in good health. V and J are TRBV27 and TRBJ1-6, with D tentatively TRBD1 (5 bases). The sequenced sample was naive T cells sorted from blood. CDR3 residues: CASSGGRRDSPLHF. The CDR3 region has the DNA TGTGCCAGCAGTGGGGGACGGAGGGATTCACCCCTCCATTTT.